These T cell receptor beta chains were read from a single sample in a study of blood T cells in healthy people across ages. TCRdb recomputed calls from the 5' RACE reads with MiXCR, one row per CDR3 protein. The table has some 780,000 distinct CDR3 sequences, around three fifths seen once. Sequencing used blood. Every receptor here comes from a man in his forties in good health. Each CDR3 is given with its conserved first and last residue. The D gene is left open where the match is weak. Expanded clones are given a class, and other clones once, few, many or no size at all.

clone_size	v_call	d_call	j_call	cdr3_nt	cdr3_aa
few	TRBV20-1	-	TRBJ2-1	TGCAGTGCTAGAGATCTAGAGCAGTTCTTC	CSARDLEQFF
-	TRBV4-3	TRBD2	TRBJ2-1	TGCGCCAGCAGCCAATTAGCGGGGGGGCCGCAAATTGAGCAGTTCTTC	CASSQLAGGPQIEQFF
-	TRBV15	TRBD2	TRBJ2-5	TGTGCCACTCGGGACTACCAACAAGAGACCCAGTACTTC	CATRDYQQETQYF
many	TRBV6-6	-	TRBJ2-5	TGTGCCAGCAGCTCTGGACAGACGCAAGAGACCCAGTACTTC	CASSSGQTQETQYF
-	TRBV6-1	TRBD1	TRBJ2-3	TGTGCCAGCACGGGACAGGGATTCGAAGATACGCAGTATTTT	CASTGQGFEDTQYF
-	TRBV6-1	TRBD1	TRBJ2-6	TGTGCCAGCAGTGACCGACAGGGCCTGGGAGGGGCCAACGTCCTGACTTTC	CASSDRQGLGGANVLTF
-	TRBV6-1	-	TRBJ2-1	TGTGCCAGCAGGGGACACGTAACCTACAATGAGCAGTTCTTC	CASRGHVTYNEQFF
-	TRBV2	-	TRBJ2-7	TGTGCCAGCAGTGGTAGTGTGGCCGGGCAGTACTTC	CASSGSVAGQYF
-	TRBV21-1	-	TRBJ2-5	TGTGCCAGCTACTTGTTTGTCCAAGAGACCCAGTACTTC	CASYLFVQETQYF
many	TRBV5-1	-	TRBJ2-3	TGCGCCAGCAGCTTGGACAACGGAGATACGCAGTATTTT	CASSLDNGDTQYF
-	TRBV3-1	-	TRBJ1-2	TGTGCCAGCAGCCCAGGGGAATATGGCTACACCTTC	CASSPGEYGYTF
few	TRBV20-1	-	TRBJ1-2	TGCAGTGCTAGAGATCGGAAGGCCACCTATGGCTACACCTTC	CSARDRKATYGYTF
few	TRBV7-2	-	TRBJ2-3	TGTGCCAGCAGCTTAGCAGTGACAGATACGCAGTATTTT	CASSLAVTDTQYF
-	TRBV4-1	TRBD2	TRBJ2-7	TGCGCCAGCAGCCACGGGACTAGCGGATCCTACGAGCAGTACTTC	CASSHGTSGSYEQYF
-	TRBV3-1	TRBD1	TRBJ1-3	TGTGCCAGCAGCCAGGACGTGACAGGGGTTTACGGAAGCACCATATATTTT	CASSQDVTGVYGSTIYF
-	TRBV25-1	-	TRBJ1-1	TGTGCCAGCAGGACTAATACAATGAACACTGAAGCTTTCTTT	CASRTNTMNTEAFF
-	TRBV5-5	-	TRBJ1-2	TGTGCCAGCAGCTCGGGACGGATGAACTATGGCTACACCTTC	CASSSGRMNYGYTF
-	TRBV27	TRBD2	TRBJ2-6	TGTGCCAGCAGGGGGTCGGGGGGATCTGGGGCCAACGTCCTGACTTTC	CASRGSGGSGANVLTF
-	TRBV29-1	-	TRBJ2-7	TGCAGCGTTGAAGATCGGGAGTCCTACGAGCAGTACTTC	CSVEDRESYEQYF
-	TRBV3-1	-	TRBJ2-2	TGTGCCAGCAGCCAACGACCAGGCACCGGGGAGCTGTTTTTT	CASSQRPGTGELFF
once	TRBV7-9	-	TRBJ1-2	TGTGCCAGCAGCTTTGCGACCGCTAACTATGGCTACACCTTC	CASSFATANYGYTF
few	TRBV29-1	-	TRBJ2-2	TGCAGCGTTGAAATAACTAGCTTGGTCGCCGGGGAGCTGTTTTTT	CSVEITSLVAGELFF
-	TRBV20-1	-	TRBJ1-1	TGCAGTTGGGGACGGCTGAACACTGAAGCTTTCTTT	CSWGRLNTEAFF
-	TRBV5-5	TRBD2	TRBJ2-2	TGTGCCAGCAGCTTAGGGCTAGCGGGGGCCGCCGCTCCCGGGGAGCTGTTTTTT	CASSLGLAGAAAPGELFF
-	TRBV29-1	TRBD1	TRBJ2-1	TGCAGCGTTGAATGGACAGGGACCAATGAGCAGTTCTTC	CSVEWTGTNEQFF
few	TRBV3-1	-	TRBJ2-1	TGTGCCAGCAGCCCGACCCTTGGGGCCAATGAGCAGTTCTTC	CASSPTLGANEQFF
-	TRBV28	-	TRBJ2-7	TGTGCCAGCAGCTCGGGCAAAACAACCTACGAGCAGTACTTC	CASSSGKTTYEQYF
once	TRBV14	-	TRBJ2-5	TGTGCCAGCAGCCCCTCCCCGGGACCCTATTCTAGGGAGCAGTACTTC	CASSPSPGPYSREQYF
-	TRBV6-2/TRBV6-3	TRBD1	TRBJ1-5	TGTGCCAGCAGCCTCGACAGGGAGGAACAGCCCCAGCATTTT	CASSLDREEQPQHF
-	TRBV13	TRBD2	TRBJ2-1	TGTGCCAGCAGAGCGGGAGGCTCCTACAATGAGCAGTTCTTC	CASRAGGSYNEQFF
once	TRBV27	-	TRBJ1-4	TGTGCCAGCAGTCCGTACCGAACAACTAATGAAAAACTGTTTTTT	CASSPYRTTNEKLFF
many	TRBV20-1	TRBD2	TRBJ2-7	TGCAGTGCTAGAGATAGCTGGGGGGGCGAGCAGTACTTC	CSARDSWGGEQYF
-	TRBV7-9	-	TRBJ2-7	TGTGCCAGCAGCTACGTAGAGGCATCAGCAAACGAGCAGTACTTC	CASSYVEASANEQYF
-	TRBV11-2	TRBD2	TRBJ2-3	TGTGCCAGCAGCTCGGGACTAGCGGGAGTAGTCGAGGATACGCAGTATTTT	CASSSGLAGVVEDTQYF
few	TRBV5-1	TRBD2	TRBJ2-7	TGCGCCAGCAGCCGGGGATCCGGACTAGCGGGAGAGATCCCCCTTTCCGAGCAGTACTTC	CASSRGSGLAGEIPLSEQYF
few	TRBV29-1	TRBD1	TRBJ1-2	TGCAGCGCCGGACGACAGGGGGCGAGCTATGGCTACACCTTC	CSAGRQGASYGYTF